Sequencing of this T cell receptor beta chain was carried out in a study of OX40 agonist ivuxolimab in advanced cancers. In the study overall: The costimulatory receptor OX40 (CD134) was targeted by ivuxolimab, a fully human IgG2 agonistic monoclonal antibody. Of the roughly 53 patients in dose escalation, about 20 had hepatocellular carcinoma, approximately 15 had melanoma, 9 had renal cell carcinoma and 9 had head and neck cancer. Prior anti-PD-1, anti-PD-L1 or anti-CTLA-4 therapy was permitted, and roughly two fifths of dose-escalation patients had received checkpoint inhibitors. The paper covers the monotherapy dose-escalation part of the phase I ivuxolimab trial, which included N of about 50 patients. In the dose-escalation cohort, about four fifths of patients were male, and the mean age was 60 years with a range of about 20 to 90. The purpose of peripheral TCRbeta sequencing was to test whether ivuxolimab changed TCR sequence diversity and led to clonal T-cell expansion. Intravenous ivuxolimab was administered to patients every 2 weeks at six dose levels: 0.01, 0.1, 0.3, 1.5, 3 and 10 mg/kg. Three dose-escalation patients achieved partial responses, one with hepatocellular carcinoma and two with cutaneous melanoma.

General study outcomes and caveats: Low levels of normalized T-cell clonal expansion were also shown by some nonresponding patients. At doses from 0.1 to 3.0 mg/kg, clonal expansion was seen in both CD4+ and CD8+ blood T cells between baseline and week 6. In the 0.1-3.0 mg/kg groups, partial responders were among the patients with the lowest normalized peripheral clonal expansion, particularly in CD8+ T cells. The antigen specificity of the peripheral T cells that underwent clonal expansion was not determined. After ivuxolimab, CD8+ T cells had more expanded clones than CD4+ T cells on average.

To note about this clone: Its antigen is currently not known. No much larger clonotype is one base removed from it; base qualities were not supplied.

The trial excluded patients who had a history of autoimmune disease or were on systemic immunosuppression. Peripheral blood for TCR sequencing was collected from all dose cohorts at baseline, on cycle 4 day 1, and on cycle 7 day 1. Samples came from an open-label, multicenter, first-in-human phase I dose-escalation trial of ivuxolimab. Adults with locally advanced or metastatic melanoma, renal cell, hepatocellular, or head and neck squamous cell carcinoma were enrolled in the trial. Before TCR sequencing, CD4+ and CD8+ T cells were separately sorted from peripheral blood. Genomic DNA was isolated from the sorted cells so that the TCRbeta CDR3 region could be sequenced. TCRbeta CDR3 regions were sequenced using the immunoSEQ Assay. TCRdb re-hosts the immuneACCESS table, in-frame sequences only. Its copies lack some clones; in the studies checked, an unresolved V gene accounts for under half of them, and the cause for the rest is not known. The sample table lists some 74,000 clones, 70% to 85% of them with a count of one. The leading ten clones occupy roughly 3.4% of the sample.

The receptor was isolated from an adult with an advanced solid tumor such as melanoma, head and neck, liver or kidney cancer. The sequencing used CD4+ or CD8+ T cells sorted from blood, collected in a trial of the OX40 agonist ivuxolimab.

CDR3 reads: CAQGQNTGELFF. The DNA reads TGTGCCCAAGGACAGAACACCGGGGAGCTGTTTTTT. Recombination joined TRBV2 with TRBJ2-2, and TRBD1 may be the D gene, going by 5 matching bases. The CDR3 numbers 12 residues from cysteine through phenylalanine. Only CDR3 DNA remains: 36 bases, in frame from the first base. According to the germline V gene, CDR1 reads SNHLY and CDR2 reads FYNNEI. V gives up 11 bases and J gives up 1 base, and the segment between their germline ends measures 8 bases. Full variable domain (CDR3 extended with the reference TRBV2 and TRBJ2-2 proteins): EPEVTQTPSHQVTQMGQEVILRCVPISNHLYFYWYRQILGQKVEFLVSFYNNEISEKSEIFDDQFSVERPDGSNFTLKIRSTKLEDSAMYFCAQGQNTGELFFGEGSRLTVL.